This TCR beta chain was identified in a study of T cells expressing NK-cell markers. This CDR3 has 15 residues. Production of TCR beta cDNA relied on 5'RACE template switching with UMIs. TCRdb re-called the 5' RACE reads and shows each CDR3 protein once, DNA omitted. This sample's table has 200,000 to 300,000 distinct CDR3 sequences. Material: blood T cells: a sorted CD56 or NKG2C T cell subset, CD4+ or CD8+ T cells, or bulk PBMC T cells (not recorded which). The sequence derives from a woman aged 18-70 years in good health. The chain links TRBV12-3 or TRBV12-4 to TRBJ2-1; TCRdb lists TRBD1, though no DNA is available to test this call. CDR3 sequence: CASRPGAPRYNEQFF.